This T cell receptor (beta chain) originates from a study of blood T cell repertoires in COVID-19. As for the study in general: The United States, Italy and Spain supplied acute and convalescent COVID-19 samples. The analysed material was cDNA or gDNA that came from T cells, B-cell-depleted T cells, or PBMCs.

Per the original data handling: The assay estimated nucleated cells by amplifying reference gene primers. Assay used: immunoSEQ multiplex PCR; TCRdb lists only in-frame clones, some missing. That table furnishes V, J and clone size, whereas the DNA furnished D and trimming. The sample consists of 270,000 or so clones, more than 70% of them appearing once. Germline-derived CDR1 and CDR2 are PRHDT and FYEKMQ (reference sequence). The CDR3 runs to 15 residues. With 5 bases clipped from V and 5 bases from J, the junction kept 10 bases outside the gene matches. The sequence derives from a young woman with acute or convalescent COVID-19. The J gene is TRBJ1-2, the V gene TRBV13; 8 bases map to TRBD1. Source material: peripheral blood. DNA of the CDR3: TGTGCCAGCAGCCTCCGGGCAGGGGGCATTTATGGCTACACCTTC. Amino acid sequence: CASSLRAGGIYGYTF.